The text below deals with one T cell receptor (beta chain). No cognate antigen has been identified for it. The input lacks base qualities; no much larger clone sits a single base away. Per the germline V gene, MNHEY is the CDR1 and SVGAGI is the CDR2. Trimming removed 8 bases from V and 3 bases from J, leaving 11 bases between the germline ends. Spanning cysteine to phenylalanine, the CDR3 consists of 12 amino acids. Solely the CDR3 DNA is kept, with 36 bases framed from the first base. Preparation of the library involved PCR. Sequencing was carried out with an Illumina HiSeq 2500. To reduce PCR and sequencing biases, unique molecular identifiers were incorporated into the TCR beta cDNA libraries. Some 500,000 cDNA molecules were obtained for every 1 to 10 million input T cells, so each molecule roughly corresponded to one T cell. The patient libraries were prepared and sequenced using the same protocol as the earlier healthy control dataset. Within a given batch, samples were prepared together, multiplexed and sequenced on the same HiSeq lane. As for the authors' bioinformatics: Raw barcoded reads were processed with MIGEC, and single-read molecular identifier groups were discarded before consensus assembly and CDR3 extraction. Clonotype tables were post-analysed with VDJtools, and diversity was normalized by down-sampling all datasets to the smallest sample size. To correct batch-related cross-sample contamination, repertoire overlap clustering matched CDR3 amino acid sequences but not nucleotide sequences. TCRdb reran the public reads through fastp at Q25 and MiXCR, keeping productive beta chains. Identical CDR3 proteins give one entry, which carries the most common genes and DNA. TCRdb's processing, not the study's, gives the V and J calls here. In this sample the table shows around 440,000 distinct CDR3 sequences, 40% to 55% of which occur a single time. The top ten clonotypes cover 9% to 14% of the sample.

To demonstrate the VDJtools post-analysis software, TCR beta repertoires were profiled from the peripheral blood of about 14 young patients with multiple sclerosis. The multiple sclerosis patients were children and adolescents ranging in age from 6 to 15 years. The sample originates from a study of post-analysis software for immune sequencing data (dated by TCRdb to between 2014 and 2017). Regarding the study in general: Disease courses on record covered relapsing-remitting, secondary progressive and progressive-relapsing multiple sclerosis, though some patients had no subtype annotation. The patient repertoires were compared against 11 previously published healthy control repertoires obtained from donors aged roughly 6 to 25 years. A subset of samples was prepared in parallel using single-end sample barcoding, then pooled and co-amplified after Illumina adapter ligation. General conclusions and limits of the study: The multiple sclerosis patient group was slightly younger than the control group. Direct clustering with F measure revealed strong co-clustering of samples prepared in the same batch, which led to a batch-effect correction. Compared with controls, multiple sclerosis patients had significantly lower normalized Chao1 diversity, a finding suggesting substantial peripheral T-cell clonal expansion. About five TRBV segments, including TRBV5-6, TRBV5-1 and TRBV20-1, were significantly more frequent in patients than controls.

The clonotype was recovered from a girl aged 10 to 17 with multiple sclerosis. Recombination linked TRBV6-5 to TRBJ2-7; the D element could tentatively be TRBD1 or TRBD2, as 5 bases agree for each. The sample was blood. The CDR3 corresponds to CASRGSYYEQYF. The nucleotide sequence reads TGTGCCAGCCGGGGCTCCTACTACGAGCAGTACTTC.